The 2 T cell receptor beta chains given below trace back to one sample, sequenced in a study of regulatory T cells in long-lasting Graves disease. Building of the TCR beta libraries involved iRepertoire HTBI primers and Arm-PCR of CDR3 regions. Each CDR3 protein gets one entry after TCRdb re-called the multiplex PCR reads with MiXCR. This table has around 480,000 distinct CDR3 sequences, roughly 16% appearing once. The time point: newly diagnosed GD, antithyroid drugs for less than 3 months. RNA extracted from PBMCs served as the sequencing template. These data were likewise used in another study, on T cells in Graves' hyperthyroidism and ophthalmopathy.

Specimen: peripheral blood mononuclear cells (PBMCs), collected at new diagnosis, from a patient treated with antithyroid drugs. The receptors derive from a man aged 40-49 years with Graves disease.

The chain has TRBV28 and TRBJ1-5, with D hard to call. The V gene lost 6 bases and the J gene lost 13 bases, with 13 bases spanning the gap. Germline CDR1 and CDR2: MDHEN and SYDVKM. This CDR3 comprises 11 residues. The CDR3 region is CASRGPAKQHF. In DNA form, the CDR3 reads TGTGCCAGCAGAGGCCCGGCAAAACAGCATTTT.

This chain connects TRBV28 to TRBJ2-1, with D tentatively TRBD1 or TRBD2 (5 bases each). V was cut by 5 bases and J by 11 bases, with 10 bases left in between. The germline gives CDR1 MDHEN, CDR2 SYDVKM. The CDR3 covers 11 residues. This chain's CDR3 is CASSLPGQQFF. The CDR3 bases are TGTGCCAGCAGTCTACCGGGACAGCAGTTCTTC.